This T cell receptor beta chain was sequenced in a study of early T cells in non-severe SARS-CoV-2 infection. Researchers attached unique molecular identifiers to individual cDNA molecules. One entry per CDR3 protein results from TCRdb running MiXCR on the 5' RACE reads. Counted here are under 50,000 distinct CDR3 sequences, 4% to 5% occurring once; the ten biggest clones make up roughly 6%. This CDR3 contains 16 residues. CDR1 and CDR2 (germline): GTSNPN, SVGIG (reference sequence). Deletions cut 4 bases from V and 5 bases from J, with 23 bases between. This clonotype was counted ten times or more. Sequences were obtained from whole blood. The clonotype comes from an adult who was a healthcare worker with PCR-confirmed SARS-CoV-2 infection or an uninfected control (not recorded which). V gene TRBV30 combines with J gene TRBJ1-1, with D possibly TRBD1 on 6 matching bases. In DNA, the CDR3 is TGTGCCTGGACCGCTCTACTTAGGGGGGTATTGACTGAAGCTTTCTTT. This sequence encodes CAWTALLRGVLTEAFF.